The subject of this entry is one T cell receptor beta chain. Its antigen is undetermined. This entry comes from a study of shared clonotypes between healthy human individuals. As for the study in general: Plates per donor: three CD4 naive, three CD4 memory, two CD8 naive, one CD8 memory.

Regarding the study as a whole: Blood was the only sampled material, and tissue repertoires likely differ. Roughly 4.7% was the fraction of naive CD4 clonotypes found shared across four donors. Naive subsets, compared against memory subsets, generally had larger estimated richness values.

Trimming removed 6 bases from V and 3 bases from J, with 10 bases in between. Germline loops: CDR1 SGHDT, CDR2 YYEEEE. The CDR3 covers 12 residues. The protocol was immunoSEQ multiplex PCR, while the TCRdb copy is restricted to in-frame clones and leaves out a portion. The profile shows 1.5 million to 2.5 million clones, about 95% of them singletons. The naive CD8 fraction comprised CD45RO-negative cells positively selected for CCR7 and excluded terminally differentiated effector memory CD45RA+ cells. The chain joins TRBV5-6 to TRBJ2-7; D uncertain. The clonotype originates from a young man in good health. The sample taken for sequencing was naive CD8+ T cells sorted from blood. CDR3 bases: TGTGCCAGCAAAAGCTATAACTACGAGCAGTACTTC. Its translation: CASKSYNYEQYF.